A single sample is the source of the 12 T cell receptor beta chains below, sequenced in a study of cytomegalovirus exposure and HLA in healthy donors. The PCR contained 60 Vbeta and 13 Jbeta primers. This table comes from immunoSEQ multiplex PCR, and its TCRdb copy is limited to in-frame clones, with some not included. The sample includes roughly 150,000 clones, about 80% of them seen just once. The source material was PBMCs. These receptors came from a middle-aged woman in good health and CMV-seronegative.

The chain combines TRBV6-5 with TRBJ2-1; 10 bases line up with TRBD2. V dropped 5 bases and J dropped 10; count of bases not matched to a gene: 11. CDR1 is MNHEY, CDR2 SVGAGI, per germline. The CDR3 covers 15 residues. The CDR3 here is CASSQLAGTQSEQFF. DNA of the CDR3: TGTGCCAGCAGTCAACTAGCGGGGACCCAGTCAGAGCAGTTCTTC.

This clone was counted once. The V and J genes are TRBV14 and TRBJ2-1; TRBD1 matches 8 bases. After removal of 4 bases from V and 5 bases from J, the junction contained 7 bases not matched to a gene. The germline V gene has CDR1 SGHDN and CDR2 FVKESK. The CDR3 spans 15 residues. This CDR3 reads CASSPWTGNDNEQFF. The CDR3 bases are TGTGCCAGCAGCCCCTGGACAGGGAACGACAATGAGCAGTTCTTC. The whole variable domain, remainder taken from reference TRBV14 and TRBJ2-1, is EAGVTQFPSHSVIEKGQTVTLRCDPISGHDNLYWYRRVMGKEIKFLLHFVKESKQDESGMPNNRFLAERTGGTYSTLKVQPAELEDSGVYFCASSPWTGNDNEQFFGPGTRLTVL.

V usage is TRBV7-3 and J usage is TRBJ1-2; perhaps TRBD1 as D (5 bases). CDR1 is SGHTA and CDR2 is FQGTGA in the germline V gene. Trimming cost V 2 bases and J 7 bases, with 8 bases left between them. This CDR3 region has 12 residues. CDR3 residues: CASSLGGGGYTF. CDR3 DNA sequence: TGTGCCAGCAGCTTAGGGGGGGGTGGCTACACCTTC.

J is TRBJ1-6 and V is TRBV6-1; a possible D gene is TRBD1 (6 bases). Germline assignment: CDR1 MNHNS and CDR2 SASEGT. This CDR3 has 15 amino acids. V lost 2 bases and J lost 3, with 8 bases in between. CDR3 residues: CASSEQGSYNSPLHF. In DNA, the CDR3 is TGTGCCAGCAGTGAACAGGGGAGCTATAATTCACCCCTCCACTTT.

The chain recombines TRBV21-1 with TRBJ1-2; TRBD1, the table's D call, was not compared with the DNA. TRBV21-1 is listed as a pseudogene. This CDR3 region has 18 residues. Here the CDR3 reads CASSKEETGGREDYGYTF. DNA of the CDR3: TGTGCCAGCAGCAAAGAGGAGACAGGGGGCAGGGAGGACTATGGCTACACCTTC.

This clone has only a few counts. The chain employs TRBV15 and TRBJ1-4; no definite D call. Germline V gene sequence: CDR1 LNHNV, CDR2 YYDKDF (reference sequence). The CDR3 is made up of 16 amino acids. Trimming shortened V by 5 bases and J by 8 bases, and 21 bases separated the two germline ends. CDR3 residues: CATSVYLGVGEEKLFF. In nucleotides, the CDR3 is TGTGCCACCAGCGTCTATCTCGGGGTCGGAGAGGAAAAACTGTTTTTT.

The count of this clone is one. The chain has TRBV4-2 and TRBJ1-4; D is undetermined. Trimming left V 2 bases short and J 5 bases short, with 15 bases between. Looked up from germline, CDR1 is LGHNA and CDR2 is YNFKEQ. CDR3 length: 16 residues. The DNA of the CDR3 is TGTGCCAGCAGCCAATCCACGGGGAGGATAAATGAAAAACTGTTTTTT. As protein: CASSQSTGRINEKLFF.

The rearrangement links TRBV7-2 to TRBJ2-3; D remains ambiguous. Per the germline V gene, CDR1 is SGHTA and CDR2 is FQGNSA. The CDR3 totals 11 residues. V was shortened by 6 bases and J by 3 bases, with 4 bases between the two germline ends. The CDR3 loop is CASRRTDTQYF. Written as DNA, the CDR3 is TGTGCCAGCAGACGGACAGATACGCAGTATTTT.

This sequence joins TRBV28 and TRBJ2-7; D is perhaps TRBD1 (5 bases). Germline values: CDR1 MDHEN, CDR2 SYDVKM. The CDR3 contains 14 residues. The V gene lost 5 bases and the J gene lost 5 bases, with 16 bases spanning the gap. The CDR3 sequence is CASSPPGIDHEQYF. In nucleotides, the CDR3 is TGTGCCAGCAGTCCCCCAGGGATCGACCACGAGCAGTACTTC.

Turning to this clone: The junction differs from germline at one of its ends, possibly a read error. V gene TRBV5-4 combines with J gene TRBJ2-4, with 7 bases that match TRBD1. CDR3 size: 14 residues. Germline V gives CDR1 SGHNT, CDR2 YYREEE (reference sequence). The CDR3 sequence: CASSHRQGQNSQYF. CDR3 in DNA: TGTGCCAGCAGCCATCGACAGGGACAAAACAGTCAGTACTTC.

This chain joins TRBV6-1 and TRBJ1-1, with D perhaps TRBD1 (6 bases). The CDR3 is 14 residues long. The germline V and J ends were trimmed by 6 bases and 1 base, with 12 bases remaining between them. Germline V lookup: CDR1 MNHNS, CDR2 SASEGT. In nucleotides, the CDR3 is TGTGCCAGCAGACAAGGACAGAGGAACACTGAAGCTTTCTTT. Residues: CASRQGQRNTEAFF.

Regarding this clone: A junction boundary mismatches the germline segment, possibly from a read error. Other nucleotide sequences in the sample specify the same CDR3. This rearrangement joins TRBV6-5 to TRBJ2-7; possibly TRBD2 for D (5 bases). The CDR3 sequence is 14 residues long. CDR1 MNHEY and CDR2 SVGAGI come from the germline V gene. The CDR3 here is CASSYDRGSYEQYF. DNA for the CDR3: TGTGCCAGTAGTTATGATCGGGGCTCCTACGAGCAGTACTTC.